This TCR beta chain was captured in a study of blood T cell repertoires in COVID-19. Whole-study context: Acute and convalescent COVID-19 specimens originated in the United States, Italy and Spain.

Per the germline V gene, CDR1 is MNHEY and CDR2 is SMNVEV (reference sequence). CDR3 length: 12 amino acids. V trimming: 5 bases; J trimming: 8 bases; junction bases outside the gene matches: 5. Authors' data handling: Amplification of reference gene primers was used by the study to estimate nucleated cell counts. Data came from immunoSEQ multiplex PCR; TCRdb stores just in-frame clones and leaves some out. D and trimming come from the DNA, and the V and J calls and clone size come from that table. Among roughly 140,000 clones listed, around 72% were seen once. A few counts support this clone. Sequences were obtained from peripheral blood. This clonotype originated in a woman aged 60-70 years with acute or convalescent COVID-19. This chain uses TRBV27 with TRBJ1-2; 7 nucleotides match TRBD1. CDR3 amino acids: CASSPLQGGYTF. CDR3 DNA sequence: TGTGCCAGCAGTCCGCTACAGGGGGGCTACACCTTC.